This T cell receptor (beta chain) was documented in a study of cytomegalovirus exposure and HLA in healthy donors. Findings and limits, study-wide: According to an earlier analysis, most TCR beta V segments yielded productive rearrangements about 87% or about 30% of the time. Many donors carried some public TCRs, although rarity characterized most TCR sequences. Accurate predictions that matched the HLA-A and HLA-B alleles of most subjects were reportedly made from TCR beta sequences.

The study ran its PCR with 60 Vbeta and 13 Jbeta primers. Profiled with immunoSEQ multiplex PCR; TCRdb holds only in-frame clones, not every one. The repertoire holds more than 150,000 clones, with roughly 80% as singletons. On this clone: Its specificity is not known. One end of the junction fails to match germline, which may point to a read error.

The CDR3 spans 14 residues. Germline CDR1 and CDR2: SNHLY and FYNNEI. The clonotype originates from a woman between 45 and 60 years old in good health and CMV-seropositive. The sequenced sample was PBMCs. This rearrangement joins TRBV2 to TRBJ1-3; D uncertain. The CDR3 is CASSDEGTGNTIYF. DNA of the CDR3: TGTGCCAGCAGTGATGAGGGCACTGGCAACACCATATATTTT.